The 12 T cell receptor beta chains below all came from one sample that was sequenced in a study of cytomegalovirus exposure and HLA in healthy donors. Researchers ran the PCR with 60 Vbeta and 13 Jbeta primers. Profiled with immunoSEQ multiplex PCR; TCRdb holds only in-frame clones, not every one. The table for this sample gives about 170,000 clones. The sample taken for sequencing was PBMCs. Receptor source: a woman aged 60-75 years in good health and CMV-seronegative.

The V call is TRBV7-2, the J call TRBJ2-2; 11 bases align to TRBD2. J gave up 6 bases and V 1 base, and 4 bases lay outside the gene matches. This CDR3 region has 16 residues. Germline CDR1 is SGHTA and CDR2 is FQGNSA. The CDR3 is CASSLGPSGGSGELFF. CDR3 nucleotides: TGTGCCAGCAGCTTAGGACCTAGCGGGGGGTCCGGGGAGCTGTTTTTT.

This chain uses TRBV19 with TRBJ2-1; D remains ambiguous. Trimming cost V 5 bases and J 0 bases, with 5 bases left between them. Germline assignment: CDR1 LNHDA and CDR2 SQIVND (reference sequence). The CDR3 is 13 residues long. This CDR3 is CASSPRSYNEQFF. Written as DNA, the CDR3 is TGTGCCAGTAGTCCCCGCTCCTACAATGAGCAGTTCTTC.

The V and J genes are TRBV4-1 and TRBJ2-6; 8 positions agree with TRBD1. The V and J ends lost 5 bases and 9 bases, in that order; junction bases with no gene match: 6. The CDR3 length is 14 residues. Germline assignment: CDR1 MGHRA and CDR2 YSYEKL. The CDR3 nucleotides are TGCGCCAGCAGCTCTCGACAGGGGTTCAACGTCCTGACTTTC. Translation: CASSSRQGFNVLTF.

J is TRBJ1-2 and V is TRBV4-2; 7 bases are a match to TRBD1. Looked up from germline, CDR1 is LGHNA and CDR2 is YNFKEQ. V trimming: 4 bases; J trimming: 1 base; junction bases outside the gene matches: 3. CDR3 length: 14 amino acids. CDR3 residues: CASSLRDSNYGYTF. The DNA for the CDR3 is TGTGCCAGCAGCCTAAGGGACAGTAACTATGGCTACACCTTC.

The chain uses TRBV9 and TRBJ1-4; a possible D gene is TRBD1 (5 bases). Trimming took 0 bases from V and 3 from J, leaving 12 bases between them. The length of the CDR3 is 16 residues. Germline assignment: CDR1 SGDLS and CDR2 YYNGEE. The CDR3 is CASSVALGGANEKLFF. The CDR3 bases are TGTGCCAGCAGCGTAGCTCTGGGGGGGGCTAATGAAAAACTGTTTTTT.

CDR3 DNA sequence: TGCAGCGTTGACACAGTTGAAGCTTTCTTT. Protein sequence: CSVDTVEAFF. This chain connects TRBV29-1 to TRBJ1-1, with no clear D. The length of the CDR3 is 10 residues. The germline V gene encodes CDR1 SQVTM and CDR2 ANQGSEA. V was trimmed by 3 bases and J by 7 bases, leaving 6 bases between them.

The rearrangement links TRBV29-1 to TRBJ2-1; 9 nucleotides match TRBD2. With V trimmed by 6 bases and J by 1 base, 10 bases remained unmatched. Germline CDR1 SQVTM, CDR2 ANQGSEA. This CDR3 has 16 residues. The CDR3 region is CSVPGLAATSYNEQFF. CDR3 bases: TGCAGCGTGCCGGGACTAGCTGCGACATCCTACAATGAGCAGTTCTTC.

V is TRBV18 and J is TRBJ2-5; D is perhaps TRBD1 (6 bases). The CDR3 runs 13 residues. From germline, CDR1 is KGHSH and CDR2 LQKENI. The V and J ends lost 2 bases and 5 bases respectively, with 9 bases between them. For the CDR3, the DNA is TGTGCCAGCTCACCAAACAGGGCGGAGACCCAGTACTTC. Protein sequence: CASSPNRAETQYF.

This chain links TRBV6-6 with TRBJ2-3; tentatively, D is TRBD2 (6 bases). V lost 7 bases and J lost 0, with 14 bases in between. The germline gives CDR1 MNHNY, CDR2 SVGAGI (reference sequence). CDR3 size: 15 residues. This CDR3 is CASTPGRLSTDTQYF. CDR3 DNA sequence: TGTGCCAGCACCCCCGGGAGACTAAGCACAGATACGCAGTATTTT.

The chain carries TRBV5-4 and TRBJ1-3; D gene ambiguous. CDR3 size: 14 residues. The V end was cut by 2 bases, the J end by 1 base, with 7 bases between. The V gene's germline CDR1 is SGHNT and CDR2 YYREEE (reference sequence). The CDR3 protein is CASSFAGSGNTIYF. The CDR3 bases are TGTGCCAGCAGCTTCGCGGGGTCTGGAAACACCATATATTTT.

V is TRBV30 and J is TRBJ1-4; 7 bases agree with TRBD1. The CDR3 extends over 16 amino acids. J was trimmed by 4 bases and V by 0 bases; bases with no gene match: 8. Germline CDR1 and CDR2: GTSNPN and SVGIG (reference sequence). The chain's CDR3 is CAWSVDRTGRNEKLFF. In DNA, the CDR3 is TGTGCCTGGAGTGTGGATCGGACAGGCCGTAATGAAAAACTGTTTTTT.

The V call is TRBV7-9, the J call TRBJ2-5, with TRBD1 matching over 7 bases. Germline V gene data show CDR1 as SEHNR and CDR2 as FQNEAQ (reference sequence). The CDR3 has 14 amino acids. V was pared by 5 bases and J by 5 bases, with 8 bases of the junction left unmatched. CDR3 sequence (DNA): TGTGCCAGCAGCCATACAGGGGCTGGCGAGACCCAGTACTTC. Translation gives CASSHTGAGETQYF.